The 18 T cell receptor beta chains given below trace back to one sample, sequenced in a study of PD-L1 blockade in urothelial cancer. Sequencing was performed with immunoSEQ multiplex PCR; in TCRdb, only in-frame clones are kept and a portion is missing. The table lists roughly 56,000 clones, roughly 82% of them singletons. This specimen consisted of PBMCs, obtained around atezolizumab (anti-PD-L1) treatment. The receptors come from a man between 65 and 85 years old with urothelial cancer.

The chain uses TRBV27 and TRBJ1-5; possible D gene TRBD1, 5 bases. Trimming took 4 bases from V and 4 from J, leaving 14 bases between them. Germline lookup yields CDR1 MNHEY and CDR2 SMNVEV (reference sequence). This CDR3 has 15 amino acids. CDR3 nucleotide sequence: TGTGCCAGCAGTTCAGCGGGTGGGGGGAATCAGCCCCAGCATTTT. It yields the protein CASSSAGGGNQPQHF.

The CDR3 loop reads CASTGVGNTEAFF. Written as DNA, the CDR3 is TGTGCCAGCACCGGGGTAGGGAACACTGAAGCTTTCTTT. V and J are TRBV6-1 and TRBJ1-1; D unresolved. Germline V gene sequence: CDR1 MNHNS, CDR2 SASEGT. Trimming removed 7 bases from V and 1 base from J, with 10 bases in between. The CDR3 totals 13 residues.

This clone occurred a few times. The rearrangement uses TRBV7-8 and TRBJ2-7, with TRBD1 as a possible D gene (6 bases). The V and J ends lost 7 bases and 1 base respectively, with 14 bases between them. The germline CDR1 and CDR2 sequences are SGHVS and FQNEAQ. The CDR3 is 14 residues long. CDR3 sequence reads: CASTERDISYEQYF. CDR3 coding DNA: TGTGCCAGCACCGAAAGGGACATATCCTACGAGCAGTACTTC.

This clone has more than one count but fewer than ten. The chain carries TRBV5-1 and TRBJ2-5; 14 nucleotides match TRBD2. CDR1 is SGHRS, CDR2 YFSETQ, per germline. This CDR3 has 16 amino acids. V shed 1 base, J shed 5 bases, and the junction held 4 bases outside the gene matches. The CDR3 sequence: CASSLSGTSGSETQYF. CDR3 DNA: TGCGCCAGCAGCTTGAGCGGGACTAGCGGGAGTGAGACCCAGTACTTC.

A single count supports this clone. Additional DNA sequences in this sample encode the identical CDR3. The chain joins TRBV27 to TRBJ2-7; D is unresolved. Germline CDR1 and CDR2: MNHEY and SMNVEV (reference sequence). The CDR3 has 13 amino acids. Trimming took off 1 base at V and 3 bases at J, with 7 bases between the two ends. Here the CDR3 reads CASSLLADYEQYF. The CDR3 DNA reads as TGTGCCAGCAGTTTATTGGCAGACTACGAGCAGTACTTC.

The V gene is TRBV5-1, the J gene TRBJ2-3; 10 bases match TRBD2. The germline gives CDR1 SGHRS, CDR2 YFSETQ. This CDR3 has 15 residues. The ends lost 0 bases at V and 4 bases at J; junction bases unmatched: 2. The DNA for the CDR3 is TGCGCCAGCAGCTTGGTAGCGGGAGGAGCAGATACGCAGTATTTT. Translating gives CASSLVAGGADTQYF.

The genes are TRBV29-1 and TRBJ2-7; 7 nucleotides match TRBD1. The CDR3 is 13 residues long. Germline V CDR1 and CDR2: SQVTM, ANQGSEA. After removal of 6 bases from V and 2 bases from J, the junction contained 7 bases not matched to a gene. CDR3 residues: CSVATGIPYEQYF. Here the CDR3 DNA reads TGCAGCGTCGCGACAGGGATCCCCTACGAGCAGTACTTC.

The chain uses TRBV19 and TRBJ2-2, with TRBD2 matching 12 bases. Germline trimming cut 5 bases from V and 5 bases from J; bases unmatched to any gene: 3. CDR1 and CDR2 (germline): LNHDA, SQIVND (reference sequence). CDR3 length equals 15 residues. CDR3 sequence: CASSSLAGGTGELFF. CDR3 coding DNA: TGTGCCAGTAGTTCACTAGCGGGAGGAACCGGGGAGCTGTTTTTT.

The chain joins TRBV10-3 to TRBJ2-7, with a tentative D call TRBD1 (8 bases). Looked up from germline, CDR1 is ENHRY and CDR2 is SYGVKD. This CDR3 comprises 13 residues. V lost 10 bases and J 3 bases, leaving 16 bases between the germline ends. The CDR3 DNA reads as TGTGCCACTCGAACAGGGGGGGACTACGAGCAGTACTTC. It is translated as CATRTGGDYEQYF.

V usage is TRBV28 and J usage is TRBJ1-4; D remains unclear. This CDR3 spans 16 amino acids. Per the germline V gene, CDR1 is MDHEN and CDR2 is SYDVKM. V lost 5 bases, J lost 0 bases, and 13 bases lay in between. The DNA for the CDR3 is TGTGCCAGCAGTCTTGGTACTCATCCAACTAATGAAAAACTGTTTTTT. Translated, it gives CASSLGTHPTNEKLFF.

The rearrangement links TRBV5-8 to TRBJ2-5, with a possible D match to TRBD2 (6 bases). CDR3 length: 13 residues. V lost 4 bases, J lost 4 bases, and 11 bases lay in between. CDR1 is SGHTS and CDR2 is YDEGEE in the germline V gene. The CDR3 is CASSALGGETQYF. The CDR3 coding sequence is TGTGCCAGCAGCGCACTCGGGGGAGAGACCCAGTACTTC.

The chain combines TRBV30 with TRBJ2-3; perhaps TRBD1 as D (6 bases). Germline V gene sequence: CDR1 GTSNPN, CDR2 SVGIG (reference sequence). Trimming shortened V by 4 bases and J by 0 bases, and 14 bases separated the two germline ends. CDR3 length: 15 amino acids. The CDR3 protein is CAWTTGLLSTDTQYF. Written as DNA, the CDR3 is TGTGCCTGGACAACAGGGTTGTTGAGCACAGATACGCAGTATTTT.

This clone appeared a few times. The chain links TRBV18 to TRBJ1-1, with 8 bases identical to TRBD1. Losses at the gene ends were 10 bases for V and 4 bases for J; bases not matched to a gene: 8. The CDR3 runs to 13 residues. Per the germline V gene, CDR1 is KGHSH and CDR2 is LQKENI. Here the CDR3 reads CANRQGMGTEAFF. CDR3 nucleotide sequence: TGTGCCAACCGACAGGGGATGGGCACTGAAGCTTTCTTT.

This chain links TRBV6-1 with TRBJ2-7, with D possibly TRBD1 on 5 matching bases. Trimming removed 2 bases at V and 0 bases at J, with 14 bases between. This CDR3 has 16 residues. Germline V gene data show CDR1 as MNHNS and CDR2 as SASEGT. CDR3 in amino acids: CASSERGGASSYEQYF. As DNA, the CDR3 is TGTGCCAGCAGTGAAAGGGGTGGGGCTAGCTCCTACGAGCAGTACTTC.

This clone was seen at least ten times. J is TRBJ2-4 and V is TRBV4-1, with 8 positions matching TRBD2. V lost 0 bases, J lost 11 bases, and 12 bases stayed unmatched. CDR1 and CDR2 (germline): MGHRA, YSYEKL. This CDR3 comprises 16 residues. CDR3: CASSQEVRSGSPVQYF. DNA of the CDR3: TGCGCCAGCAGCCAAGAAGTACGCAGCGGGAGTCCCGTTCAGTACTTC.

The rearrangement uses TRBV19 and TRBJ2-1; maybe TRBD2 (5 bases). CDR1 is LNHDA, CDR2 SQIVND, per germline (reference sequence). V was shortened by 1 base and J by 8 bases, with 12 bases between the two germline ends. This CDR3 has 14 residues. CDR3 DNA sequence: TGTGCCAGTAGTATAGGTGGGAGTGGGTATGAGCAGTTCTTC. Translated, it gives CASSIGGSGYEQFF. Supplemented by reference TRBV19 and TRBJ2-1, the full variable domain reads DGGITQSPKYLFRKEGQNVTLSCEQNLNHDAMYWYRQDPGQGLRLIYYSQIVNDFQKGDIAEGYSVSREKKESFPLTVTSAQKNPTAFYLCASSIGGSGYEQFFGPGTRLTVL.

The V gene is TRBV7-2, the J gene TRBJ2-7, with D maybe TRBD1 (5 bases). The length of the CDR3 is 12 residues. Per germline, CDR1 SGHTA and CDR2 FQGNSA. Trimming took off 5 bases at V and 3 bases at J, with 8 bases between the two ends. The CDR3 DNA follows: TGTGCCAGCAGCCTGACAGTCTACGAGCAGTACTTC. It is translated as CASSLTVYEQYF.

This rearrangement joins TRBV9 to TRBJ1-2; D remains unclear. The CDR3 extends over 15 amino acids. CDR1 SGDLS and CDR2 YYNGEE come from the germline V gene. V lost 1 base and J lost 5, with 15 bases in between. The CDR3 loop is CASSVLGDLRYGYTF. The CDR3 DNA is TGTGCCAGCAGCGTACTCGGGGATCTGCGATATGGCTACACCTTC.